This T cell receptor (beta chain) was observed in a study of blood T cell repertoires in COVID-19. For the study at large: Collection of acute and convalescent COVID-19 samples took place in the United States, Italy and Spain. Sources were T cells, B-cell-depleted T cells, or PBMCs; the material itself was cDNA or gDNA.

The germline V gene encodes CDR1 MNHEY and CDR2 SVGAGI. V was cut by 6 bases and J by 0 bases, with 10 bases left in between. The CDR3 sequence is 14 residues long. The table came from immunoSEQ multiplex PCR; TCRdb's copy has only in-frame clones and leaves some out. The sample holds over 90,000 clones; roughly 80% are singletons and the top ten take about 9%. This clonotype originated in a man aged 60 to 69 with active or convalescent COVID-19. Sequenced: peripheral blood. The chain uses TRBV6-5 and TRBJ2-3; perhaps TRBD1 as D (6 bases). The CDR3 loop is CASRQGRSTDTQYF. As DNA, the CDR3 is TGTGCCAGCAGGCAGGGGCGAAGCACAGATACGCAGTATTTT.